One and the same sample provided the 20 T cell receptor beta chains below, sequenced in a study of T cell repertoires in cytomegalovirus infection. TCRdb reanalysed the reads using MiXCR and keeps one entry per CDR3 protein. Here the sample spans fewer than 950,000 distinct CDR3 sequences, about 33% being singletons. No antigen has been assigned to these receptors. The material sequenced was cultured CD8+ T cells from PBMCs, taken from culture after CMV antigen stimulation. The receptor set was obtained from a human donor in good health (CMV status not recorded). Some clones in this sample may be carry-over from other donors' samples.

The V call is TRBV7-6, the J call TRBJ2-1, with 12 positions matching TRBD1. CDR1 and CDR2 (germline): SGHVS, FNYEAQ. J lost 1 base, V lost 4 bases, and 8 bases had no gene match. This CDR3 is built from 18 residues. The CDR3 nucleotides are TGTGCCAGCAGCTCAGGGACAGGGGGCTTGGTATCCTACAATGAGCAGTTCTTC. Its protein product is CASSSGTGGLVSYNEQFF.

This clonotype was detected ten times or more. The chain couples TRBV7-3 to TRBJ2-1; no definite D call. The V gene lost 2 bases and the J gene lost 9 bases, with 17 bases spanning the gap. This CDR3 has 15 residues. Germline V gene data show CDR1 as SGHTA and CDR2 as FQGTGA. DNA for the CDR3: TGTGCCAGCAGCTTAGGGCAGTTGCACGGCGGTGAGCAGTTCTTC. As protein: CASSLGQLHGGEQFF.

The chain is built from TRBV4-3 and TRBJ2-2; 10 bases align to TRBD2. The CDR3 sequence is 16 residues long. J lost 5 bases, V lost 0 bases, and 3 bases had no gene match. CDR1 and CDR2 from the germline V gene are LGHNA and YSLEER. The CDR3: CASSQDMGLATGELFF. The DNA of the CDR3 is TGCGCCAGCAGCCAAGATATGGGACTAGCGACCGGGGAGCTGTTTTTT.

This clonotype has a handful of counts. The V call is TRBV27, the J call TRBJ2-3; 11 bases match TRBD1. There are 16 residues in the CDR3. Germline V CDR1 and CDR2: MNHEY, SMNVEV (reference sequence). Trimming cost V 2 bases and J 3 bases; bases outside gene matches: 4. CDR3 sequence: CASSLLDRGRTDTQYF. The CDR3 nucleotides are TGTGCCAGCAGTTTACTGGACAGGGGGCGTACAGATACGCAGTATTTT.

The chain uses TRBV6-5 and TRBJ1-2, with unresolved D. The CDR3 sequence is 15 residues long. Between the trimmed V and J ends, which lost 2 bases and 8 bases, there was a span of 18 bases. From germline, CDR1 is MNHEY and CDR2 SVGAGI. The CDR3 nucleotides are TGTGCCAGCAGTTACGACCCGGCACCCCTAAGGGGCTACACCTTC. Amino acid sequence: CASSYDPAPLRGYTF.

There are a few counts of this clonotype. The rearrangement links TRBV12-5 to TRBJ2-1; 8 nucleotides agree with TRBD1. The ends lost 6 bases at V and 3 bases at J; junction bases unmatched: 10. This CDR3 comprises 16 residues. Per germline, CDR1 LGHNT and CDR2 FRNRAP. The CDR3: CASGAPGQVVYNEQFF. Here the CDR3 DNA reads TGTGCTAGTGGGGCTCCGGGACAGGTGGTCTACAATGAGCAGTTCTTC. The full variable domain, its missing parts supplied by reference TRBV12-5 and TRBJ2-1, is DARVTQTPRHKVTEMGQEVTMRCQPILGHNTVFWYRQTMMQGLELLAYFRNRAPLDDSGMPKDRFSAEMPDATLATLKIQPSEPRDSAVYFCASGAPGQVVYNEQFFGPGTRLTVL.

The rearrangement uses TRBV20-1 and TRBJ1-2, with TRBD1 matching 7 bases. V trimming: 5 bases; J trimming: 6 bases; junction bases outside the gene matches: 9. Per germline, CDR1 DFQATT and CDR2 SNEGSKA (reference sequence). This CDR3 comprises 13 residues. Here the CDR3 reads CSAQTGSEHGYTF. The CDR3 bases are TGCAGTGCTCAGACAGGGTCTGAGCATGGCTACACCTTC.

This clonotype has a handful of counts. The gene calls are TRBV19 and TRBJ1-1, with 7 bases aligning to TRBD1. The CDR3 has 15 residues. From germline, CDR1 is LNHDA and CDR2 SQIVND (reference sequence). J lost 0 bases, V lost 4 bases, and 5 bases had no gene match. The CDR3 region has the DNA TGTGCCAGTAGTACCAGGACAGGCCTGAACACTGAAGCTTTCTTT. It yields the protein CASSTRTGLNTEAFF.

This clonotype came up a few times. This chain uses TRBV27 with TRBJ1-5; 9 nucleotides agree with TRBD1. Germline V gene sequence: CDR1 MNHEY, CDR2 SMNVEV (reference sequence). After removal of 5 bases from V and 15 bases from J, the junction contained 14 bases not matched to a gene. The CDR3 covers 14 residues. The CDR3, as DNA: TGTGCCAGCAGTCCCGGGACAGGGTATTTCAAATGGCATTTT. It yields the protein CASSPGTGYFKWHF.

The chain couples TRBV27 to TRBJ2-7; D might be TRBD2 (6 bases). Germline V gene lookup returns CDR1 MNHEY and CDR2 SMNVEV (reference sequence). The CDR3 runs 14 residues. Trimming pared 6 bases from V and 0 bases from J, leaving 12 bases between. CDR3 nucleotides: TGTGCCAGCAGGGAGGACTACAACTCCTACGAGCAGTACTTC. Protein: CASREDYNSYEQYF.

There are a few counts of this clonotype. The V call is TRBV5-1, the J call TRBJ2-1; 13 bases match TRBD2. V lost 5 bases, J lost 3 bases, and 5 bases stayed unmatched. CDR1 and CDR2 from the germline V gene are SGHRS and YFSETQ. CDR3 length: 16 residues. CDR3 bases: TGCGCCAGCAGTCAACTAGCGGGGGGGGGCTACAATGAGCAGTTCTTC. Translated, it gives CASSQLAGGGYNEQFF. The full variable domain, its missing parts supplied by reference TRBV5-1 and TRBJ2-1, is KAGVTQTPRYLIKTRGQQVTLSCSPISGHRSVSWYQQTPGQGLQFLFEYFSETQRNKGNFPGRFSGRQFSNSRSEMNVSTLELGDSALYLCASSQLAGGGYNEQFFGPGTRLTVL.

The J gene is TRBJ1-1, the V gene TRBV7-1; the D is unclear. TRBV7-1 is filed as an ORF, its function uncertain. The V end was cut by 5 bases, the J end by 9 bases, with 7 bases between. This CDR3 spans 10 amino acids. The CDR3 DNA follows: TGTGCCAGCAGCCTTGAGAAAGCTTTCTTT. Translated, it gives CASSLEKAFF.

The CDR3 sequence: CASGPPNDAGNTIYF. In DNA form, the CDR3 reads TGTGCTAGTGGTCCCCCCAATGATGCTGGAAACACCATATATTTT. The chain employs TRBV12-5 and TRBJ1-3; D uncertain. This CDR3 contains 15 residues. Germline loops: CDR1 LGHNT, CDR2 FRNRAP. V was clipped by 5 bases and J by 2 bases, with 13 bases between them.

This clonotype occurred once. A clone one base away is much larger, so this may be a read error. This sequence joins TRBV7-8 and TRBJ1-4; D is unresolved. There are 16 residues in the CDR3. Germline V lookup: CDR1 SGHVS, CDR2 FQNEAQ. Written as DNA, the CDR3 is TGTGTCAGCAGCTACCGTGTAAAAGCAACTAATGAAAAACTGTTTTTT. Its translation: CVSSYRVKATNEKLFF. Looking up the rest from reference TRBV7-8 and TRBJ1-4 gives the full variable domain: GAGVSQSPRYKVAKRGQDVALRCDPISGHVSLFWYQQALGQGPEFLTYFQNEAQLDKSGLPSDRFFAERPEGSVSTLKIQRTQQEDSAVYLCVSSYRVKATNEKLFFGSGTQLSVL.

The chain uses TRBV19 and TRBJ1-1, with D tentatively TRBD1 (5 bases). Germline V gene lookup returns CDR1 LNHDA and CDR2 SQIVND (reference sequence). The CDR3 covers 13 residues. The V end was cut by 10 bases, the J end by 0 bases, with 12 bases between. In nucleotides, the CDR3 is TGTGCCACGGGACGGACCTTGAACACTGAAGCTTTCTTT. Translation gives CATGRTLNTEAFF.

The V call is TRBV27, the J call TRBJ2-1, with D perhaps matching TRBD2 (5 bases). With 6 bases removed from V and 0 bases from J, the gap between germline ends came to 15 bases. Germline-derived CDR1 and CDR2 are MNHEY and SMNVEV (reference sequence). There are 16 residues in the CDR3. CDR3 sequence: CASRTIPGYSYNEQFF. The CDR3 coding sequence is TGTGCCAGCAGAACCATTCCGGGATACTCCTACAATGAGCAGTTCTTC.

This clonotype has a count of ten or more. This chain joins TRBV6-1 and TRBJ1-6, with D tentatively TRBD1 (6 bases). Between the trimmed V and J ends, which lost 5 bases and 0 bases, there was a span of 14 bases. CDR1 is MNHNS and CDR2 is SASEGT in the germline V gene. CDR3 length: 17 amino acids. In DNA, the CDR3 is TGTGCCAGCAGTCCGACAGGCTATAGCTCCTATAATTCACCCCTCCACTTT. Its translation: CASSPTGYSSYNSPLHF.

The J gene is TRBJ2-7, the V gene TRBV5-1; D is perhaps TRBD2 (5 bases). With 2 bases removed from V and 4 bases from J, the gap between germline ends came to 19 bases. The CDR3 has 16 residues. The germline V gene has CDR1 SGHRS and CDR2 YFSETQ. The CDR3 loop reads CASSFPGSGSIYEQYF. The CDR3 DNA is TGCGCCAGCAGCTTTCCGGGATCAGGATCTATTTACGAGCAGTACTTC.

This chain uses TRBV6-6 with TRBJ2-3, with 9 bases identical to TRBD1. Looked up from germline, CDR1 is MNHNY and CDR2 is SVGAGI (reference sequence). V lost 7 bases to trimming and J lost 4 bases; unmatched junction nucleotides: 6. This CDR3 region has 14 residues. This chain's CDR3 is CASIPGQGADTQYF. The CDR3 DNA follows: TGTGCCAGCATACCGGGACAGGGAGCAGATACGCAGTATTTT.

This chain links TRBV24-1 with TRBJ1-2; D remains ambiguous. Germline values: CDR1 KGHDR, CDR2 SFDVKD. The CDR3 is made up of 15 amino acids. Trimming cost V 3 bases and J 4 bases, with 14 bases left between them. The CDR3 sequence: CATSDPRTQSYGYTF. In nucleotides, the CDR3 is TGTGCCACCAGTGATCCTAGGACGCAAAGCTATGGCTACACCTTC.